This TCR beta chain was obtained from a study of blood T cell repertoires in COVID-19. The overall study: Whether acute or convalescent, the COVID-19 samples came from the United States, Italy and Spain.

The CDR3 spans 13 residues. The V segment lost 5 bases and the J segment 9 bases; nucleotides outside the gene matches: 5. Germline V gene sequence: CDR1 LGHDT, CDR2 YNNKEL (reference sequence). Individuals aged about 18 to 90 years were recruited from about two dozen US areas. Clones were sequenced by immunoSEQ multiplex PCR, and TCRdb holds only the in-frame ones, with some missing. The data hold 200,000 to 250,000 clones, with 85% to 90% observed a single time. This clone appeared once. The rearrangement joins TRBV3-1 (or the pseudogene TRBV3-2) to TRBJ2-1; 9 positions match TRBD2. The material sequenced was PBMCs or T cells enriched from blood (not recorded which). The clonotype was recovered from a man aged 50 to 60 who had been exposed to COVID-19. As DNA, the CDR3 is TGTGCCAGCAGCGGGACTAGCTATGGTGAGCAGTTCTTC. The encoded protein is CASSGTSYGEQFF.